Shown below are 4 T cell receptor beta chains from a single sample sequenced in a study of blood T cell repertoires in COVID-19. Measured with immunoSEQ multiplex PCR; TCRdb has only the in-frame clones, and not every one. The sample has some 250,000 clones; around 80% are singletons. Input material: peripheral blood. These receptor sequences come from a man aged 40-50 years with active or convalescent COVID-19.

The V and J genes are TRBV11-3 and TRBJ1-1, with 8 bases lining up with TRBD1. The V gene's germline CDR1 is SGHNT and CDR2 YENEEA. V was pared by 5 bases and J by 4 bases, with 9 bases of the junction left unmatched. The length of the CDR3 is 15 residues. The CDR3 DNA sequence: TGTGCCAGCAGCCTCACAGGGGGGGTTGGCACTGAAGCTTTCTTT. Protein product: CASSLTGGVGTEAFF.

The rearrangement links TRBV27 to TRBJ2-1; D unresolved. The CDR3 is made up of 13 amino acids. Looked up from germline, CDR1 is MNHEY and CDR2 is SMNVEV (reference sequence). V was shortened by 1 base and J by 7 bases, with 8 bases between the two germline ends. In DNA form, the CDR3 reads TGTGCCAGCAGTTTATATGCAGGAAATGAGCAGTTCTTC. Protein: CASSLYAGNEQFF.

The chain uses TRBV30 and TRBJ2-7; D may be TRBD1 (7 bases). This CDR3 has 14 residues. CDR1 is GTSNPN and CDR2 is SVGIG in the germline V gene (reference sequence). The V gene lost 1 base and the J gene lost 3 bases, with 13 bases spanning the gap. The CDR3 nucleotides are TGTGCCTGGAGTGGCGGGACAGCTTTCTACGAGCAGTACTTC. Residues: CAWSGGTAFYEQYF.

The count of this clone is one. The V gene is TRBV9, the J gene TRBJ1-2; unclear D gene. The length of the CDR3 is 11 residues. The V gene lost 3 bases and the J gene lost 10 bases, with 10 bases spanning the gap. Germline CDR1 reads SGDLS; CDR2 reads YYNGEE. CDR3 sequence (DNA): TGTGCCAGCAGCGGAACGGGAGACTACACCTTC. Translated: CASSGTGDYTF. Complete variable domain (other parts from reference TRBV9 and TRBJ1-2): DSGVTQTPKHLITATGQRVTLRCSPRSGDLSVYWYQQSLDQGLQFLIQYYNGEERAKGNILERFSAQQFPDLHSELNLSSLELGDSALYFCASSGTGDYTFGSGTRLTVV.